Below are 14 T cell receptor beta chains sequenced from a single sample in a study of T cells in women clearing cervical HPV infection. The table came from immunoSEQ multiplex PCR; TCRdb's copy has only in-frame clones and leaves some out. In total, the table holds tens of thousands of clones. Sequences were obtained from blood buffy coat. Source of these receptors: a woman aged 18-69 years with a cervical HPV16 infection that either progressed to CIN3+ or cleared (not recorded which).

Comment on this clone: Read data end 3 residues before the CDR3 end; the end is taken from the germline J gene. This chain links TRBV2 with TRBJ1-4; 7 bases map to TRBD1. V shed 6 bases and J 6 bases; nucleotides not matched to a gene: 7. CDR3 length: 14 residues. Germline values: CDR1 SNHLY, CDR2 FYNNEI. CDR3 amino acids: CASSDRVGDEKLFF. Partial CDR3 DNA: TGTGCCAGCAGCGACAGGGTTGGAGATGAAAAA.

Comments on this clone: The CDR3 end is not reached by the read, which stops 3 residues before it; the germline J gene fills it in. V gene TRBV7-3 combines with J gene TRBJ1-1, with TRBD1 matching over 8 bases. After removal of 5 bases from V and 3 bases from J, the junction contained 5 bases not matched to a gene. The CDR3 consists of 14 residues. Looked up from germline, CDR1 is SGHTA and CDR2 is FQGTGA. The CDR3 here is CASSPTGGDTEAFF. Incomplete CDR3 DNA: TGTGCCAGCAGCCCTACAGGGGGGGACACTGAA. The full variable domain, in which reference TRBV7-3 and TRBJ1-1 provide the parts outside the CDR3, is GAGVSQTPSNKVTEKGKYVELRCDPISGHTALYWYRQSLGQGPEFLIYFQGTGAADDSGLPNDRFFAVRPEGSVSTLKIQRTERGDSAVYLCASSPTGGDTEAFFGQGTRLTVV.

To note about this clone: With the read ending 3 residues before the CDR3 end, the germline J gene is used to fill in that end. V is TRBV20-1 and J is TRBJ1-6; a weak D match, TRBD1 (6 bases). The CDR3 consists of 14 residues. Trimming stripped 0 bases from V and 4 bases from J, with 7 bases between. Per the germline V gene, CDR1 is DFQATT and CDR2 is SNEGSKA (reference sequence). The part of the CDR3 DNA that was read is TGCAGTGCTAGAGACGGACAGTATAATTCACCC. Translation: CSARDGQYNSP. The CDR3 as a whole reads CSARDGQYNSPLHF.

Concerning this clone itself: The read stops 3 residues short of the end of the CDR3; the missing end is completed from the germline J gene. The rearrangement links TRBV29-1 to TRBJ2-3; weak D call: TRBD2 (6 bases). The germline CDR1 and CDR2 sequences are SQVTM and ANQGSEA. Trimming cost V 3 bases and J 4 bases, with 8 bases left between them. CDR3 length: 12 residues. The DNA read from the CDR3 is TGCAGCGTTGAGCCGGGGGCAGATACG. Translating gives CSVEPGADT. The CDR3, in full, reads CSVEPGADTQYF.

As concerns this clone: The read ends 3 residues shy of where the CDR3 ends; the end is completed using the germline J gene. The rearrangement links TRBV7-9 to TRBJ1-1; D not resolved. The CDR3 covers 15 residues. V dropped 2 bases and J dropped 0 bases, with 10 bases sitting between them. Germline loops: CDR1 SEHNR, CDR2 FQNEAQ (reference sequence). CDR3 DNA (partial): TGTGCCAGCAGCTTATCGGGGAGTATGAACACTGAA. This encodes CASSLSGSMNTE. The entire CDR3 protein is CASSLSGSMNTEAFF.

Turning to this clone: The read ends 3 residues before the CDR3 terminus; that terminus is restored from the germline J gene. V usage is TRBV12-3 or TRBV12-4 and J usage is TRBJ2-2, with 9 bases lining up with TRBD2. This CDR3 has 14 residues. The trim removed 6 bases at V and 1 base at J, leaving 0 bases unmatched. The sequenced CDR3 bases are TGTGCCAGCAGAGCGGGGGGGAACACCGGGGAG. Amino acid sequence: CASRAGGNTGE. The entire CDR3 protein is CASRAGGNTGELFF.

Note on this clone: Read coverage stops 3 residues before the CDR3 terminus; the germline J gene supplies the remainder. V and J are TRBV29-1 and TRBJ2-7; 10 nucleotides line up with TRBD1. The CDR3 covers 13 residues. Germline V gene sequence: CDR1 SQVTM, CDR2 ANQGSEA. Trimming at V came to 6 bases and at J to 6 bases, leaving 8 bases not matched to a gene. The part of the CDR3 DNA that was read is TGCAGCGTATCGGACAGGGGGTTGCGCGAG. This sequence encodes CSVSDRGLRE. The CDR3, in full, reads CSVSDRGLREQYF.

For this clone: The read terminates 3 residues ahead of where the CDR3 ends, so the germline J gene completes it. This chain joins TRBV5-6 and TRBJ1-6, with 8 bases matching TRBD1. The CDR3 length is 15 residues. The germline V gene has CDR1 SGHDT and CDR2 YYEEEE. Losses at the gene ends were 4 bases for V and 4 bases for J; bases not matched to a gene: 4. The sequenced CDR3 bases are TGTGCCAGCAGCCAGGGGGCGCTTTATAATTCACCC. Protein sequence: CASSQGALYNSP. The full CDR3 protein is CASSQGALYNSPLHF.

Turning to this clone: Read coverage stops 3 residues before the CDR3 terminus; the germline J gene supplies the remainder. The chain employs TRBV24-1 and TRBJ2-7; tentatively, D is TRBD1 (6 bases). The CDR3 contains 14 residues. The ends were cut back, 4 bases at V and 5 bases at J, with 14 bases in the middle. Germline V gene sequence: CDR1 KGHDR, CDR2 SFDVKD. The sequenced CDR3 bases are TGTGCCACCAGTGACCCTACAGGGCCCGACGAG. Its protein product is CATSDPTGPDE. The complete CDR3 protein is CATSDPTGPDEQYF.

Worth noting for this clone: From the germline J gene comes the end of the CDR3, since the read stops 3 residues before it. The gene calls are TRBV7-9 and TRBJ1-2; a possible D gene is TRBD1 (5 bases). This CDR3 spans 15 amino acids. The germline V gene has CDR1 SEHNR and CDR2 FQNEAQ (reference sequence). The DNA read from the CDR3 is TGTGCCAGCAGCTCCTCCGGGACTGGTTACAATGAC. Its protein product is CASSSSGTGYND. The whole CDR3 protein is CASSSSGTGYNDYTF.

On this clone: The sequence runs out 3 residues before the end of the CDR3; the remainder is reconstructed from the germline J gene. This chain joins TRBV7-6 and TRBJ2-1, with TRBD1 identical over 9 bases. V gave up 4 bases and J gave up 4 bases; unmatched junction bases: 5. Germline CDR1 reads SGHVS; CDR2 reads FNYEAQ. The length of the CDR3 is 15 residues. The DNA read from the CDR3 is TGTGCCAGCAGCTACAGGACAGGGGCTTACAATGAG. Its protein product is CASSYRTGAYNE. The full CDR3 protein is CASSYRTGAYNEQFF.

For this clone: Read coverage stops 3 residues before the CDR3 terminus; the germline J gene supplies the remainder. The chain couples TRBV19 to TRBJ2-3, with D uncertain. The CDR3 runs to 13 residues. Germline V gene lookup returns CDR1 LNHDA and CDR2 SQIVND (reference sequence). V dropped 5 bases and J dropped 3 bases, with 9 bases sitting between them. Incomplete CDR3 DNA: TGTGCCAGTAGTGATACGAGGACAGATACG. Amino acid sequence: CASSDTRTDT. The entire CDR3 is CASSDTRTDTQYF.

To note about this clone: The read terminates 3 residues ahead of where the CDR3 ends, so the germline J gene completes it. The chain carries TRBV7-6 and TRBJ2-7; a weak D match, TRBD1 (7 bases). Trimming removed 2 bases from V and 0 bases from J, with 17 bases in between. The V gene's germline CDR1 is SGHVS and CDR2 FNYEAQ. The CDR3 length is 17 residues. CDR3 amino acids: CASSLLGGGVSSYEQYF. The DNA read from the CDR3 is TGTGCCAGCAGCTTATTAGGGGGCGGGGTCAGCTCCTACGAG.

In the case of this clone: Coverage ceases 3 residues before the CDR3 finishes, and the germline J gene fills in the end. The chain uses TRBV29-1 and TRBJ2-2; the match to TRBD2 covers 13 bases. This CDR3 contains 16 residues. Germline values: CDR1 SQVTM, CDR2 ANQGSEA. V lost 6 bases, J lost 4 bases, and 8 bases stayed unmatched. Here the CDR3 reads CSVLTSGGFGTGELFF. CDR3 bases read: TGCAGCGTCCTGACTAGCGGGGGGTTCGGCACCGGGGAG.